What follows describes a single T cell receptor (beta chain). The CDR3 is 15 amino acids. The V gene end was trimmed by 7 bases and the J gene end by 4 bases; junction bases not matched to a gene: 6. Germline V gene sequence: CDR1 SNHLY, CDR2 FYNNEI. The data are from a study of T cell responses to AZD1222 COVID-19 vaccine. Sequencing used immunoSEQ multiplex PCR; TCRdb keeps in-frame clones, though not all of them. The sample lists 100,000 to 150,000 clones, 80% to 95% occurring once. This material consisted of peripheral blood, taken 28 days after the second AZD1222 dose. This clonotype was obtained from an adult who received the AZD1222 COVID-19 vaccine. The chain couples TRBV2 to TRBJ1-5, with 11 bases lining up with TRBD1. The CDR3 reads CASTRTGGINQPQHF. DNA for the CDR3: TGTGCCAGCACCAGGACAGGGGGCATTAATCAGCCCCAGCATTTT.